The 8 T cell receptor beta chains below were found in one sample sequenced in a study of T cell repertoires in ileal Crohn's disease. The time point was: neoterminal ileum biopsy at postoperative endoscopy, about 6 months after surgery. Clones were read by immunoSEQ multiplex PCR, and TCRdb kept only the in-frame ones, dropping some. The sample includes 2,400 or so clones, 86% of them seen just once. Sequences were obtained from ileal tissue. These TCRs come from an adult with Crohn's disease.

The chain has TRBV7-2 and TRBJ2-1; possibly TRBD1 or TRBD2 for D (5 bases each). V lost 1 base and J lost 0, with 10 bases in between. CDR1 and CDR2 (germline): SGHTA, FQGNSA. The CDR3 loop spans 16 amino acids. The CDR3 reads CASSLVGTPSYNEQFF. The CDR3 region has the DNA TGTGCCAGCAGCTTAGTAGGGACCCCCTCCTACAATGAGCAGTTCTTC.

The chain has TRBV2 and TRBJ1-2; 7 nucleotides match TRBD1. The CDR3 is made up of 15 amino acids. Germline V CDR1 and CDR2: SNHLY, FYNNEI. The V gene end was trimmed by 1 base and the J gene end by 8 bases; junction bases not matched to a gene: 10. CDR3 in amino acids: CASSEVGTVTKGYTF. In DNA form, the CDR3 reads TGTGCCAGCAGTGAAGTTGGGACAGTCACTAAAGGCTACACCTTC.

CDR3 loop: CASSPTRGAGANVLTF. In DNA, the CDR3 is TGTGCCAGTAGTCCCACCCGGGGGGCTGGGGCCAACGTCCTGACTTTC. This chain joins TRBV19 and TRBJ2-6, with TRBD2 matching 7 bases. The CDR3 spans 16 residues. The V gene's germline CDR1 is LNHDA and CDR2 SQIVND (reference sequence). V was clipped by 5 bases and J by 2 bases; unmatched bases: 6.

The chain combines TRBV18 with TRBJ1-5, with D uncertain. The CDR3 length is 15 residues. The germline CDR1 and CDR2 sequences are KGHSH and LQKENI. With 3 bases removed from V and 0 bases from J, the gap between germline ends came to 9 bases. The CDR3: CASSPQAISNQPQHF. The DNA for the CDR3 is TGTGCCAGCTCACCGCAGGCGATTAGCAATCAGCCCCAGCATTTT. Based on the CDR3 plus reference TRBV18 and TRBJ1-5, the full variable domain is NAGVMQNPRHLVRRRGQEARLRCSPMKGHSHVYWYRQLPEEGLKFMVYLQKENIIDESGMPKERFSAEFPKEGPSILRIQQVVRGDSAAYFCASSPQAISNQPQHFGDGTRLSIL.

The table lists this clone with a count of one. The rearrangement uses TRBV6-4 and TRBJ2-2, with D hard to call. CDR1 and CDR2 from the germline V gene are MRHNA and SNTAGT. Trimming took 2 bases from V and 8 from J, leaving 12 bases between them. This CDR3 is built from 14 residues. CDR3 nucleotide sequence: TGTGCCAGCAGTGACCTTTTTGGGATTGGGGAGCTGTTTTTT. It codes for CASSDLFGIGELFF.

The chain joins TRBV2 to TRBJ2-3, with TRBD1 as a possible D gene (6 bases). V shed 7 bases and J shed 0 bases, with 11 bases lying between them. The germline gives CDR1 SNHLY, CDR2 FYNNEI. The CDR3 spans 14 residues. The CDR3 protein is CASNIQGSTDTQYF. CDR3 nucleotide sequence: TGTGCCAGCAATATACAGGGAAGCACAGATACGCAGTATTTT. Looking up the rest from reference TRBV2 and TRBJ2-3 gives the full variable domain: EPEVTQTPSHQVTQMGQEVILRCVPISNHLYFYWYRQILGQKVEFLVSFYNNEISEKSEIFDDQFSVERPDGSNFTLKIRSTKLEDSAMYFCASNIQGSTDTQYFGPGTRLTVL.

The rearrangement uses TRBV7-2 and TRBJ2-7; possibly TRBD2 for D (6 bases). Between the trimmed V and J ends, which lost 2 bases and 4 bases, there was a span of 21 bases. The CDR3 length is 17 residues. Germline-derived CDR1 and CDR2 are SGHTA and FQGNSA. This CDR3 is CASSLSPPSAGSYEQYF. CDR3 sequence (DNA): TGTGCCAGCAGCTTAAGCCCCCCGTCAGCGGGTAGTTACGAGCAGTACTTC.

In its sample, this clone was seen once. V and J are TRBV7-2 and TRBJ2-7; 8 positions match TRBD2. CDR1 SGHTA and CDR2 FQGNSA come from the germline V gene. V was pared by 3 bases and J by 2 bases, with 6 bases of the junction left unmatched. This CDR3 is 15 amino acids long. The CDR3: CASSLGLVSTYEQYF. CDR3 DNA sequence: TGTGCCAGCAGCTTGGGACTAGTCTCTACCTACGAGCAGTACTTC.